The present TCR beta chain was sequenced within a study of blood T cell repertoires in COVID-19. Study-level information: Samples taken during acute and convalescent COVID-19 were collected in the United States, Italy and Spain. The cDNA or gDNA used as material had been derived from T cells, B-cell-depleted T cells, or PBMCs.

CDR1 is MDHEN, CDR2 SYDVKM, per germline. There are 12 residues in the CDR3. The trim removed 8 bases at V and 5 bases at J, leaving 5 bases unmatched. Using immunoSEQ multiplex PCR, the repertoire was profiled, and TCRdb retains in-frame clones only, with some absent. Among over 200,000 clones, about 85% were seen once, and the ten largest hold 10% to 11%. Enrolled through a virtual design, the participants were between roughly 18 and 100 years of age and came from fewer than 30 US areas. Cohorts were determined from participant-reported clinical history. This clone showed up just once. The sequencing sample was made of PBMCs or T cells enriched from blood (not recorded which). The chain has TRBV28 and TRBJ1-2; TRBD1 matches at 7 bases. The TCR was taken from a man aged 25-45 years who had recovered from COVID-19. CDR3 in amino acids: CASYGQDYGYTF. The CDR3 DNA follows: TGTGCCAGCTATGGACAGGATTATGGCTACACCTTC.